Listed below are T cell receptor beta chains from one sample, sequenced in a study of cytomegalovirus exposure and HLA in healthy donors. Generated by immunoSEQ multiplex PCR, the TCRdb table keeps only in-frame clones and is missing some. In the table there are 270,000 or so clones, just over 85% of which are singletons. Sequencing was performed on PBMCs. Receptor source: a man between 40 and 49 years old in good health and CMV-seropositive. The CDR3 runs from the conserved cysteine through the conserved F or W. A D gene is named only where the DNA matches it firmly. The size entry is marked missing in some rows and otherwise reads once, few, many or a size class.

j_gene	v_gene	abundance	d_gene	CDR3nt	CDR3aa
TRBJ2-7	TRBV9	NA	TRBD1	TGTGCCAGCAGCGAGACAGGGGACTACGAGCAGTACTTC	CASSETGDYEQYF
TRBJ2-2	TRBV10-3	NA	TRBD2	TGTGCCATCAGTGAGTCGAAGTGGCGGGAGGGGAACACCGGGGAGCTGTTTTTT	CAISESKWREGNTGELFF
TRBJ1-1	TRBV7-9	few	NA	TGTGCCAGCAGGGAGGGGATGAACACTGAAGCTTTCTTT	CASREGMNTEAFF
TRBJ2-7	TRBV7-8	NA	NA	TGTTCCAGCAACCAGGGGCCGGAATACGAGCAGTACTTC	CSSNQGPEYEQYF
TRBJ2-5	TRBV7-3	NA	TRBD1	TGTGCCAGCAGCTTGAGCCCGGGACAGGGGCCCCAGTACTTC	CASSLSPGQGPQYF
TRBJ2-3	TRBV27	NA	NA	TGTGCCAGCAGTCCGGGACAAGGGGCAGATACGCAGTATTTT	CASSPGQGADTQYF
TRBJ2-1	TRBV5-5	few	NA	TGTGCCAGCAGCTTTGTTTCGGATGAGCAGTTCTTC	CASSFVSDEQFF
TRBJ2-7	TRBV10-1	NA	TRBD2	TGCGCCAGCAGTGAGTCCCCGACTAGCTCCCTTAACGAGCAGTACTTC	CASSESPTSSLNEQYF
TRBJ1-5	TRBV18	NA	NA	TGTGCCAGCTCACCCGGACAACACAATCAGCCCCAGCATTTT	CASSPGQHNQPQHF
TRBJ2-5	TRBV7-8	NA	NA	TGTGCCAGCAGCTTACCGGGACTGAGGGCAGAGACCCAGTACTTC	CASSLPGLRAETQYF
TRBJ2-1	TRBV28	NA	TRBD1	TGTGCCAGCAGTATCCCCGGGACAGAAGGTGAGCAGTTCTTC	CASSIPGTEGEQFF
TRBJ2-7	TRBV27	NA	NA	TGTGCCAGCAGTCGCGGACTAACGGACTACGAGCAGTACTTC	CASSRGLTDYEQYF
TRBJ2-7	TRBV28	NA	TRBD2	TGTGCCAGTCAAGGGACTAGCGGGCGCTCCTACGAGCAGTACTTC	CASQGTSGRSYEQYF
TRBJ2-1	TRBV27	NA	TRBD2	TGTGCCAGCAGTTTATCCGGGACTAGCGGATACAATGAGCAGTTCTTC	CASSLSGTSGYNEQFF
TRBJ2-1	TRBV4-1	NA	NA	TGCGCCAGCAGCCAAGCTACGGGGTATTGGGAGCAGTTCTTC	CASSQATGYWEQFF
TRBJ2-5	TRBV7-8	NA	TRBD2	TGTGCCAGCAGCCCGAGACTAGCGGGAGGGCCACTGACCCAGTACTTC	CASSPRLAGGPLTQYF
TRBJ1-2	TRBV6-1	NA	NA	TGTGCCAGCAGTTACCAGAATGGCTACACCTTC	CASSYQNGYTF
TRBJ1-1	TRBV6-5	NA	NA	TGTGCCAGCAGTTACTTCAGGGGATCCACTGAAGCTTTCTTT	CASSYFRGSTEAFF
TRBJ1-2	TRBV10-2	NA	TRBD1	TGCGCCAGCAGTGAGTCCCCCTTACAGGGGGCGGTTTTTAATGGCTACACCTTC	CASSESPLQGAVFNGYTF
TRBJ1-1	TRBV18	NA	NA	TGTGCCAGCTCCTCCTCCGGAGGGGATCGTGAAGCTTTCTTT	CASSSSGGDREAFF
TRBJ2-1	TRBV9	NA	TRBD2	TGTGCCAGCAGCGTAGAACTAGCGGGACCCTCAAGTTACAATGAGCAGTTCTTC	CASSVELAGPSSYNEQFF
TRBJ1-1	TRBV14	NA	TRBD1	TGTGCCAGCAGCCTATGGACAGGGGAGAACACTGAAGCTTCCTTT	CASSLWTGENTEASF
TRBJ2-1	TRBV6-4	NA	TRBD2	TGTGCCAGCAGTGACTCGGGAGGGAGGGCCTCCTACAATGAGCAGTTCTTC	CASSDSGGRASYNEQFF
TRBJ2-2	TRBV30	NA	TRBD2	TGTGCCTATAGCGGGAGTAGGACCGGGGAGCTGTTTTTT	CAYSGSRTGELFF
TRBJ1-5	TRBV30	NA	TRBD1	TGTGCCTGGGGATCGAGAGGGACAGGGGGGAAGAATCAGCCCCAGCATTTT	CAWGSRGTGGKNQPQHF
TRBJ2-3	TRBV6-5	NA	TRBD1	TGTGCCAGCAGTTACTCGGGACAGCTCACAGATACGCAGTATTTT	CASSYSGQLTDTQYF
TRBJ2-7	TRBV29-1	NA	TRBD2	TGCAGCGTTGAGGGACTAGAATACGAGCAGTACTTC	CSVEGLEYEQYF
TRBJ2-7	TRBV27	NA	TRBD1	TGTGCCAGCAGTGACAGGGCAATCTCCTACGAGCAGTACTTC	CASSDRAISYEQYF
TRBJ1-2	TRBV18	NA	TRBD1	TGTGCCAGCTCACCACCGGACAGGGGACATGGCTACACCTTC	CASSPPDRGHGYTF
TRBJ2-3	TRBV7-9	NA	NA	TGTGCCAGCAGCTTACAGGTCATGGGAGATACGCAGTATTTT	CASSLQVMGDTQYF
TRBJ2-1	TRBV2	few	NA	TGTGCCAGCAGTGATGGCCGCAGGGACAATGAGCAGTTCTTC	CASSDGRRDNEQFF